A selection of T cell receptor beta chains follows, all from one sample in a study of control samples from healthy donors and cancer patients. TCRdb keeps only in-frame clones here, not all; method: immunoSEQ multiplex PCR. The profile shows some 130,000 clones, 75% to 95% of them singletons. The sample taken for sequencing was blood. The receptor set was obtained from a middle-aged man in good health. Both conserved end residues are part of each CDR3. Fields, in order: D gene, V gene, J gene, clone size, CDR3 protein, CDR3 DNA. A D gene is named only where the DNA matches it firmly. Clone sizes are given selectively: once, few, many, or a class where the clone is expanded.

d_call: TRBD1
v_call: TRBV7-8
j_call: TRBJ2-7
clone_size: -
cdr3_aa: CASSLEFGIRDRGLYEQYF
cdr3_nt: TGTGCCAGCAGCTTAGAATTTGGAATTCGGGACAGGGGCCTCTACGAGCAGTACTTC

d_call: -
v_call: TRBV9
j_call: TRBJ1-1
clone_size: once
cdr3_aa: CASSVVGDRGEAFF
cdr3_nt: TGTGCCAGCAGCGTAGTGGGGGATAGGGGTGAAGCTTTCTTT

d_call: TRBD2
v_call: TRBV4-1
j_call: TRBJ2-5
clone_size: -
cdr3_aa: CASSPTLWSGGFQETQYF
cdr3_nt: TGCGCCAGCAGCCCCACCCTCTGGAGCGGGGGGTTCCAAGAGACCCAGTACTTC

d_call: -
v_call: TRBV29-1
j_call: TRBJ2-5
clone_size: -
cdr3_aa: CSGGQSKGETQYF
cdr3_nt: TGCAGCGGAGGACAGAGCAAGGGGGAGACCCAGTACTTC

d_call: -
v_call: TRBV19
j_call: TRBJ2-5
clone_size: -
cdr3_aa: CASSMPRGKGGETQYF
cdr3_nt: TGTGCCAGTAGTATGCCAAGGGGGAAGGGAGGAGAGACCCAGTACTTC

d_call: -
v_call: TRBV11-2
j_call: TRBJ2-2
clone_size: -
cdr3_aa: CASSLAPNTGELFF
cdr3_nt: TGTGCCAGCAGCTTAGCCCCGAACACCGGGGAGCTGTTTTTT

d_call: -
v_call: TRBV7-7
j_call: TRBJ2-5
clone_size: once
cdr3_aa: CASSLGGGLYETQYF
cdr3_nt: TGTGCTAGCAGCTTAGGGGGGGGGCTATACGAGACCCAGTACTTC

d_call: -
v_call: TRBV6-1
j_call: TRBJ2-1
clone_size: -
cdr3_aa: CASSDAVYNEQFF
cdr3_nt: TGTGCCAGCAGTGACGCAGTATACAATGAGCAGTTCTTC

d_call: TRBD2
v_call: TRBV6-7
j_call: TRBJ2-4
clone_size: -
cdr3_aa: CASSYSIRQRGGLSAKNIQYF
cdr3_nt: TGTGCCAGCAGTTACTCGATAAGACAGCGGGGGGGGCTATCGGCCAAAAACATTCAGTACTTC

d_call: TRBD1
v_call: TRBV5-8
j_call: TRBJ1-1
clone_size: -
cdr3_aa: CASRTGTGVPTNTEAFF
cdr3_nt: TGTGCCAGCAGGACCGGGACAGGGGTACCAACAAACACTGAAGCTTTCTTT

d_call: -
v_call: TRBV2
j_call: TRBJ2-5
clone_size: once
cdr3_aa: CARKTEETQYF
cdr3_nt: TGTGCCAGGAAGACAGAAGAGACCCAGTACTTC

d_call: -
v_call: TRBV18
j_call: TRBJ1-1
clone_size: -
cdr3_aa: CASSRETGNTEAFF
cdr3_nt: TGTGCCAGCTCACGAGAAACAGGGAACACTGAAGCTTTCTTT

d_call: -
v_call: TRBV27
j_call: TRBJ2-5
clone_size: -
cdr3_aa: CASSRTFSQETQYF
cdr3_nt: TGTGCCAGCAGTCGGACATTTTCCCAAGAGACCCAGTACTTC

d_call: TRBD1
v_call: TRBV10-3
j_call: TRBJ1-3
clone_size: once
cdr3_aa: CAAAGQNSGNTIYF
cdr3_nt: TGTGCCGCCGCGGGACAGAACTCTGGAAACACCATATATTTT

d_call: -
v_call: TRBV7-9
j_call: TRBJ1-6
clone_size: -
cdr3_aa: CASSLLVGSPLHF
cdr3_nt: TGTGCCAGCAGCTTATTGGTTGGATCACCCCTCCACTTT

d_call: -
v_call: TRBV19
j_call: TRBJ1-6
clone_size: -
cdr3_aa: CASSMRKGFYNSPLHF
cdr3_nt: TGTGCCAGTAGTATGAGAAAGGGGTTCTATAATTCACCCCTCCACTTT

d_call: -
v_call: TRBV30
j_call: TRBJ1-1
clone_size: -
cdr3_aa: CAWSREEGTEAFF
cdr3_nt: TGTGCCTGGAGTCGGGAGGAGGGCACTGAAGCTTTCTTT

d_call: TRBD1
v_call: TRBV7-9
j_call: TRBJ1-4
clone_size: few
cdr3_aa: CASSSTGGYEKLFF
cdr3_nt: TGTGCCAGCAGCTCCACAGGGGGCTATGAAAAACTGTTTTTT

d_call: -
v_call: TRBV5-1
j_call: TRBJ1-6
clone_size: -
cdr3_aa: CASSLAKQGGSGTLHF
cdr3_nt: TGCGCCAGCAGCTTGGCCAAACAGGGTGGGTCGGGGACCCTCCACTTT

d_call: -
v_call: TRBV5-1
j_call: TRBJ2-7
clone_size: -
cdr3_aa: CASSLAGLRQYEQYF
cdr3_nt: TGCGCCAGCAGCTTGGCAGGTCTACGGCAGTACGAGCAGTACTTC

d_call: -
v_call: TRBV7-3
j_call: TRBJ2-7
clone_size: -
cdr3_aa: CASSRRGTAAYEQYF
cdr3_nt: TGTGCCAGCAGCCGCCGTGGGACCGCTGCCTACGAGCAGTACTTC

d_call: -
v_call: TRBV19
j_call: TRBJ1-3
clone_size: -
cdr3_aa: CASKIGGAYSGNTIYF
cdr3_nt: TGTGCCAGTAAAATCGGCGGAGCGTACTCTGGAAACACCATATATTTT

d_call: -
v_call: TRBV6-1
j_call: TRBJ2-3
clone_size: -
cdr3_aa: CASSESDTQYF
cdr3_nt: TGTGCCAGCAGTGAGTCAGATACGCAGTATTTT